These T cell receptor beta chains were read from a single sample in a study of post-analysis software for immune sequencing data. Via MiXCR, TCRdb re-called the PCR reads, giving one row per CDR3 protein. The sample includes roughly 700,000 distinct CDR3 sequences, roughly 27% seen only once; the top ten take roughly 0.53%. The sample consisted of blood. The receptor set was obtained from a girl aged 10 to 17 with multiple sclerosis. Each CDR3 is given with its conserved first and last residue. The D gene is left open where the match is weak. Where a row states a size, it is once, few, many or the class of an expanded clone; other rows omit it.

>NA|NA|TRBV2|TRBJ1-2
TGTGCCAGCAGTGAAGCGGACACTGTCGGTGGCTACACCTTC
CASSEADTVGGYTF
>NA|NA|TRBV12-3/TRBV12-4|TRBJ1-1
TGTGCCAGCAGCCGCCCTGGGGTCGGGAACACTGAAGCTTTCTTT
CASSRPGVGNTEAFF
>few|NA|TRBV6-6|TRBJ2-1
TGTGCCAGCCGGGACCTCGGAGGGGAGCAGTTCTTC
CASRDLGGEQFF
>few|TRBD1|TRBV20-1|TRBJ2-1
TGCAGTGCTCCCCGACGGCAGGGGGCCTATGAGCAGTTCTTC
CSAPRRQGAYEQFF
>few|NA|TRBV5-1|TRBJ2-1
TGCGCCAGCAGCTTGGCTAACCGCGGGTTGGGTAACAATGAGCAGTTCTTC
CASSLANRGLGNNEQFF
>few|TRBD1|TRBV20-1|TRBJ1-5
TGCAGTGCCAGGGACAGCGGTAGCAATCAGCCCCAGCATTTT
CSARDSGSNQPQHF
>NA|NA|TRBV12-3/TRBV12-4|TRBJ2-5
TGTGCCAGCAGGTTGGCGCCAGGGGGGAAGACCCAGTACTTC
CASRLAPGGKTQYF
>few|NA|TRBV4-1|TRBJ2-5
TGCGCCAGCAGCCAACAAGGGCTAGATGGGACCCAGTACTTC
CASSQQGLDGTQYF
>NA|NA|TRBV7-3|TRBJ2-1
TGTGCCAGCAGCCTAGAGGTGTCGGACAATGAGCAGTTCTTC
CASSLEVSDNEQFF
>NA|TRBD1|TRBV12-3/TRBV12-4|TRBJ1-4
TGTACCAGCAGGTCCGGACAGGGAGGTTATGAAAAACTGTTTTTT
CTSRSGQGGYEKLFF
>NA|NA|TRBV29-1|TRBJ1-1
TGCAGCGTCATTCCTCCGAAGGGGACACCAAACACTGAAGCTTTCTTT
CSVIPPKGTPNTEAFF
>NA|NA|TRBV19|TRBJ2-4
TGTGCCAGTATAGGGGGGTCCGTCAAAAACATTCAGTACTTC
CASIGGSVKNIQYF
>NA|TRBD1|TRBV6-5|TRBJ2-7
TGTGCCAGCAGTTCCCGGACAGGGGGCAGCGAGCAGTACTTC
CASSSRTGGSEQYF
>NA|NA|TRBV7-9|TRBJ2-5
TGTGCCAGCAGCCTAGACTGGGGCGGGGAGACCCAGTACTTC
CASSLDWGGETQYF
>few|TRBD2|TRBV6-5|TRBJ2-6
TGTGCCAGCAGTTACGGGGGGGGGAGCTTCTCTGGGGCCAACGTCCTGACTTTC
CASSYGGGSFSGANVLTF
>NA|TRBD2|TRBV25-1|TRBJ2-7
TGTGCCAGCAGTGACGGATATATCCCGGGGACTAGCGGATACTCCTACGAGCAGTACTTC
CASSDGYIPGTSGYSYEQYF
>many|TRBD2|TRBV7-9|TRBJ2-5
TGTGCCAGCAGCCCCGGGACTAGCGGGAGCCAAGAGACCCAGTACTTC
CASSPGTSGSQETQYF
>NA|NA|TRBV20-1|TRBJ1-4
TGCAGTGCTAGACACCACCGCCAGGAAAAACTGTTTTTT
CSARHHRQEKLFF
>few|NA|TRBV20-1|TRBJ1-6
TGCAGCAAAAAGGGTTTAGGCTATTCACCCCTCCACTTT
CSKKGLGYSPLHF
>once|NA|TRBV20-1|TRBJ2-1
TGCAGTGCAAACAGCGGGCTAGACGGAGAGACCCAGTTCTTC
CSANSGLDGETQFF
>NA|NA|TRBV20-1|TRBJ2-7
TGCAGTGCTAGAGAATCCTGCAGACCGCCCTACGAGCAGTACTTC
CSARESCRPPYEQYF
>few|NA|TRBV20-1|TRBJ2-7
TGCAGTGCTAGGATCCTAGTTGAAGGCGAGCAGTACTTC
CSARILVEGEQYF
>many|NA|TRBV29-1|TRBJ2-4
TGCAGCGTTGAGCTCGGATTCGGGGGCCAAGGGATTCAGTACTTC
CSVELGFGGQGIQYF
>few|NA|TRBV6-2/TRBV6-3|TRBJ1-5
TGTGCCAGCAGTTACTGGGGGGGTGCTCAGCCCCAGCATTTT
CASSYWGGAQPQHF
>NA|TRBD1|TRBV28|TRBJ2-7
TGTGCCAGCAGTTTTGACAGGGACCCCTACGAGCAGTACTTC
CASSFDRDPYEQYF
>NA|NA|TRBV4-3|TRBJ2-7
TGCGCCAGCAGCCAAGAATTCCCCTACGAGCAGTACTTC
CASSQEFPYEQYF
>NA|TRBD1|TRBV29-1|TRBJ1-2
TGCAGCGTTAACAGGGGCGCTAACTATGGCTACACCTTC
CSVNRGANYGYTF
>NA|TRBD1|TRBV20-1|TRBJ2-7
TGCAGTGCAGAGGAACAGGGGGCGTCCTACGAGCAGTACTTC
CSAEEQGASYEQYF
>few|NA|TRBV6-2/TRBV6-3|TRBJ2-1
TGTGCCAGCAGTTACGTTAGGGCGGGGAGATACAATGAGCAGTTCTTC
CASSYVRAGRYNEQFF
>NA|NA|TRBV7-2|TRBJ2-3
TGTGCCAGCAGCTTAAACGGCGGGCGGGTCACAGATACGCAGTATTTT
CASSLNGGRVTDTQYF
>NA|NA|TRBV5-8|TRBJ2-7
TGTGCCAGCAGGCTTGGGATGTCAGGGTTTAGCTACGAGCAGTACTTC
CASRLGMSGFSYEQYF
>NA|NA|TRBV28|TRBJ1-2
TGTGCCAGCAGTTTAGAGATCTATGGCTACACCTTC
CASSLEIYGYTF
>few|TRBD2|TRBV6-5|TRBJ2-3
TGTGCCAGCTCTAGCGGGGCGACCCCGGATACGCAGTATTTT
CASSSGATPDTQYF
>few|NA|TRBV9|TRBJ2-3
TGTGCCAGCAGCTCCTCGCACATAGATACGCAGTATTTT
CASSSSHIDTQYF
>NA|NA|TRBV7-2|TRBJ1-1
TGTGCCAGCAATGACAGGCTGAACACTGAAGCTTTCTTT
CASNDRLNTEAFF
>NA|NA|TRBV4-3|TRBJ2-7
TGCGCCAGCAGCCAAGAGACCGAAAAGTGGGGGTTTGGCTACGAGCAGTACTTC
CASSQETEKWGFGYEQYF
>NA|TRBD1|TRBV20-1|TRBJ1-2
TGCAGTGCTAGGACGGACAGGGGAGGATGGTCCTATGGCTACACCTTC
CSARTDRGGWSYGYTF
>NA|TRBD1|TRBV6-5|TRBJ2-7
TGTGCCAGCGCCCGGACAGGGGAAAACAATGAGCAGTACTTC
CASARTGENNEQYF
>NA|TRBD2|TRBV7-9|TRBJ2-1
TGTGCCAGCAGCTTAGTTTGGCGGGAGTCCCACAATGAGCAGTTCTTC
CASSLVWRESHNEQFF
>NA|TRBD1|TRBV12-3/TRBV12-4|TRBJ1-1
TGTGCCAGCAGCCAAGGACAGGGCACTGAAGCTTTCTTT
CASSQGQGTEAFF
>many|NA|TRBV5-1|TRBJ1-2
TGCGCCAGCAGCCAGGACAGTCACAACTATGGCTACACCTTC
CASSQDSHNYGYTF
>NA|NA|TRBV18|TRBJ1-2
TGTGCCAGCTCACCACTACTGGACAGCTATGGCTACACCTTC
CASSPLLDSYGYTF
>NA|TRBD1|TRBV12-3/TRBV12-4|TRBJ1-2
TGTGCCAGCAGTCCCTCGACAGGGACCATTTATGGCTACACCTTC
CASSPSTGTIYGYTF
>few|TRBD1|TRBV20-1|TRBJ2-1
TGCAGTGCTAACCGGGGACAGGGGCGCTCCTACAATGAGCAGTTCTTC
CSANRGQGRSYNEQFF
>few|TRBD1|TRBV6-5|TRBJ2-7
TGTGCCAGCAGCGAGGGACAGGGTCATCACGAGCAGTACTTC
CASSEGQGHHEQYF
>NA|TRBD1|TRBV9|TRBJ2-6
TGTGCCAGCAGCGCCGGGACAGGGACTGGGGCCAACGTCCTGACTTTC
CASSAGTGTGANVLTF
>NA|NA|TRBV4-1|TRBJ1-4
TGCGCCAGCAGCCAAGAGATCTCGGGGAGGGCTAATGAAAAACTGTTTTTT
CASSQEISGRANEKLFF
>few|NA|TRBV28|TRBJ1-2
TGTGCCAGCAGCACCGGGACGGAGATTTTCTATGGCTACACCTTC
CASSTGTEIFYGYTF
>many|TRBD1|TRBV29-1|TRBJ2-5
TGCAGCGTTGACCGTCCCCCTGACAGGGCCGGGGAGACCCAGTACTTC
CSVDRPPDRAGETQYF
>NA|NA|TRBV28|TRBJ2-3
TGTGCCAGCAGCCCCTTCCGGGGACAAGACACAGATACGCAGTATTTT
CASSPFRGQDTDTQYF
>NA|NA|TRBV6-2/TRBV6-3|TRBJ2-7
TGTGCCAGCGACTTAGGAGTTTCAGGGCTCTCCTACGAGCAGTACTTC
CASDLGVSGLSYEQYF
>few|NA|TRBV29-1|TRBJ1-1
TGCAGCGTTGGTCTTGGTTCGGTGGGAACTGAAGCTTTCTTT
CSVGLGSVGTEAFF
>NA|NA|TRBV20-1|TRBJ1-5
TGCAGTGCTCGGGCCTCTACAGGAGGCAATCAGCCCCAGCATTTT
CSARASTGGNQPQHF
>few|TRBD1|TRBV28|TRBJ1-2
TGTGCCAGCACGACCGGGACAGGGGAATGGAACTATGGCTACACCTTC
CASTTGTGEWNYGYTF